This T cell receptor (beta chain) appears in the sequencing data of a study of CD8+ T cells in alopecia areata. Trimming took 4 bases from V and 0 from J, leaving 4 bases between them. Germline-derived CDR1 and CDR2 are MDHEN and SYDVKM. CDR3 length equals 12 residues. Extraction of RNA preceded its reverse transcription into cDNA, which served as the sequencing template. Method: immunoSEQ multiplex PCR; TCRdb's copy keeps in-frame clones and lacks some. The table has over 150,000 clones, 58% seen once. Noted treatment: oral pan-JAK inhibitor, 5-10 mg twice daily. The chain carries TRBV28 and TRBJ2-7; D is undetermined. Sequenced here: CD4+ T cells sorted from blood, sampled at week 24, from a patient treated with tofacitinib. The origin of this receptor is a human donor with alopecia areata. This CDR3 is CASSSFSYEQYF. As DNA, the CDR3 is TGTGCCAGCAGTTCTTTCTCCTACGAGCAGTACTTC.